These 14 T cell receptor beta chains originate from one sample sequenced in a study of T-cell reconstitution after alpha-beta-depleted transplantation in children. Unique molecular identifiers were incorporated when the TCRbeta library was constructed. One entry per CDR3 protein results from TCRdb running MiXCR on the PCR reads. The top ten hold 0.65% to 0.9% of the sample, which has hundreds of thousands of distinct CDR3 sequences, about an eighth seen once. Sequencing was performed on PBMCs, taken before TCRalphabeta/CD19-depleted stem cell transplant. These receptors all come from a girl aged 2 to 9 with congenital amegakaryocytic thrombocytopenia, due to receive a stem cell transplant.

This clonotype was counted many times. The chain is built from TRBV5-1 and TRBJ2-1, with 10 nucleotides matching TRBD2. V lost 0 bases, J lost 2 bases, and 5 bases stayed unmatched. In germline, CDR1 is SGHRS, CDR2 YFSETQ. This CDR3 comprises 17 residues. CDR3 amino acids: CASSLVLAGVPYNEQFF. In DNA, the CDR3 is TGCGCCAGCAGCTTGGTTCTAGCGGGAGTCCCCTACAATGAGCAGTTCTTC.

This clonotype has at least ten counts. The chain is built from TRBV20-1 and TRBJ1-3; TRBD1 matches 9 bases. Trimming took 0 bases from V and 6 from J; bases not matched to a gene: 6. Germline V lookup: CDR1 DFQATT, CDR2 SNEGSKA (reference sequence). This CDR3 region has 15 residues. CDR3 amino acids: CSARDSGTGTNTIYF. The CDR3 coding sequence is TGCAGTGCTAGAGATTCCGGGACAGGGACAAACACCATATATTTT.

About this clonotype: At one boundary the junction diverges from the germline segment, which might be a read error. The chain links TRBV18 to TRBJ1-5; D is undetermined. CDR3 size: 12 residues. Germline V CDR1 and CDR2: KGHSH, LQKENI. CDR3 protein: CASSQNDQPEHF. The CDR3 DNA is TGTGCCAGCTCACAGAACGATCAGCCCGAGCATTTT.

This clonotype was recorded many times. The chain has TRBV20-1 and TRBJ2-5; no clear D gene. Germline V gene lookup returns CDR1 DFQATT and CDR2 SNEGSKA (reference sequence). This CDR3 is 12 amino acids long. Trimming removed 3 bases at V and 3 bases at J, with 8 bases between. The CDR3 DNA is TGCAGTGCTAGTCTGGCAGAAGAGACCCAGTACTTC. The encoded protein is CSASLAEETQYF.

In its sample, this clonotype was seen many times. The chain links TRBV10-2 to TRBJ2-4; D perhaps matches TRBD2 (6 bases). CDR3 size: 12 residues. V was trimmed by 8 bases and J by 1 base, leaving 6 bases between them. Germline V lookup: CDR1 WSHSY, CDR2 SAAADI. Here the CDR3 reads CASGRAKNIQYF. The CDR3 DNA follows: TGCGCCAGCGGGAGGGCCAAAAACATTCAGTACTTC.

This clonotype was detected only a few times. Because the CDR3's place on the DNA is in doubt, the DNA is left out and the CDR3 is given as listed by TCRdb. The chain is built from TRBV20-1 and TRBJ2-2. The CDR3 numbers 12 amino acids, ends counted. CDR1 DFQATT and CDR2 SNEGSKA come from the germline V gene (reference sequence). The CDR3 loop is CSASFGAGELFF.

This chain connects TRBV12-3 or TRBV12-4 to TRBJ2-1, with unresolved D. V lost 6 bases, J lost 2 bases, and 11 bases lay in between. The CDR3 is 14 amino acids. CDR3 in DNA: TGTGCCAGCAGGCGACTCGGAGCCTACAATGAGCAGTTCTTC. This translates into CASRRLGAYNEQFF.

The chain uses TRBV18 and TRBJ1-2; TRBD1 is a possible D gene (6 bases). Germline-derived CDR1 and CDR2 are KGHSH and LQKENI. The CDR3 contains 14 residues. Trimming took off 5 bases at V and 8 bases at J, with 18 bases between the two ends. The CDR3 protein is CASSIDRPEGGYTF. The CDR3 coding sequence is TGTGCCAGCTCAATCGACAGGCCAGAAGGAGGCTACACCTTC.

The table lists this clonotype with many counts. The genes are TRBV5-1 and TRBJ2-5; 10 bases map to TRBD2. Germline values: CDR1 SGHRS, CDR2 YFSETQ. The CDR3 has 15 amino acids. After removal of 3 bases from V and 4 bases from J, the junction contained 6 bases not matched to a gene. This chain's CDR3 is CASSSLKREGETQYF. CDR3 nucleotide sequence: TGCGCCAGCAGCTCCCTCAAGCGGGAGGGAGAGACCCAGTACTTC.

In its sample, this clonotype was seen many times. The chain links TRBV29-1 to TRBJ1-1; 7 positions match TRBD1. Germline V gene lookup returns CDR1 SQVTM and CDR2 ANQGSEA. The junction had 13 bases not matched to a gene; V was cut back by 7 bases and J by 2 bases. The CDR3 has 15 amino acids. Here the CDR3 reads CSATGTVGKNTEAFF. DNA for the CDR3: TGCAGCGCCACCGGGACAGTCGGGAAAAACACTGAAGCTTTCTTT. Variable domain in full (rest from reference TRBV29-1 and TRBJ1-1): SAVISQKPSRDICQRGTSLTIQCQVDSQVTMMFWYRQQPGQSLTLIATANQGSEATYESGFVIDKFPISRPNLTFSTLTVSNMSPEDSSIYLCSATGTVGKNTEAFFGQGTRLTVV.

The chain links TRBV30 to TRBJ2-2; 9 bases are a match to TRBD2. CDR1 and CDR2 (germline): GTSNPN, SVGIG (reference sequence). The CDR3 runs 16 residues. The J segment lost 3 bases and the V segment lost 3 bases, leaving 8 bases of the junction unmatched. The CDR3 loop is CAWSPLRLADTGELFF. The CDR3 DNA reads as TGTGCCTGGAGCCCGCTTAGACTAGCGGACACCGGGGAGCTGTTTTTT.

Comment on this clonotype: In this CDR3 the conserved last residue, phenylalanine or tryptophan, is missing, so a read error is likely. V gene TRBV5-5 combines with J gene TRBJ2-7, with a tentative D call TRBD1 (8 bases). The CDR3 totals 15 residues. Germline CDR1 reads SGHKS; CDR2 reads YYEKEE (reference sequence). The V gene lost 4 bases and the J gene lost 2 bases, with 16 bases spanning the gap. CDR3 loop: CASSILQGGPYEQYI. The CDR3 DNA sequence: TGTGCCAGCAGCATTTTACAGGGGGGGCCCTACGAGCAGTACATC.

This clonotype was seen repeatedly, ten times or more. This chain connects TRBV28 to TRBJ2-7; 7 nucleotides agree with TRBD1. CDR3 length: 14 amino acids. The trim removed 4 bases at V and 6 bases at J, leaving 9 bases unmatched. CDR1 and CDR2 from the germline V gene are MDHEN and SYDVKM. Here the CDR3 reads CASSSQQGFFEQYF. The CDR3 nucleotides are TGTGCCAGCAGTTCGCAACAGGGGTTCTTCGAGCAGTACTTC.

V usage is TRBV10-3 and J usage is TRBJ2-7; 14 nucleotides agree with TRBD2. With 6 bases clipped from V and 7 bases from J, the junction kept 5 bases outside the gene matches. Germline CDR1 is ENHRY and CDR2 is SYGVKD. CDR3 length: 14 amino acids. The CDR3: CAISPGLAGEEQYF. Written as DNA, the CDR3 is TGTGCCATCAGCCCGGGACTAGCGGGAGAGGAGCAGTACTTC.